The sequence of this T cell receptor (beta chain) was determined in a study of molecular identifiers for immune sequencing clone quantification. Overall study results and limits: Identical barcode-sharing TCR molecules could lead to underestimated sizes for highly expanded clones.

Turning to this clonotype: Its target is unknown.

Previously described methods and listed TCR primers were employed for the bulk TCR libraries. TCRdb re-called the PCR reads through MiXCR, storing one row per CDR3 protein. This table has under 600,000 distinct CDR3 sequences, around 21% appearing once. Germline-derived CDR1 and CDR2 are SQVTM and ANQGSEA. This CDR3 contains 12 residues. Trimming left V 5 bases short and J 3 bases short, with 11 bases between. The sample taken for sequencing was naive CD8+ T cells from blood, with Jurkat cell RNA spiked in. As to subset: FACS-sorted CD8+CD4-CCR7+CD45RA+ naive T cells. This TCR was sampled from a human donor in good health. Some libraries in this study had Jurkat cell RNA spiked in. The chain joins TRBV29-1 to TRBJ2-7; D not certain. Here the CDR3 reads CSVCSLYYEQYF. The CDR3 bases are TGCAGCGTTTGTTCGCTTTACTACGAGCAGTACTTC.